Below, 7 T cell receptor beta chains from the same sample are listed, as sequenced in a study of CD8 T cells in Susac syndrome. Random hexamers were used to reverse transcribe the RNA input (roughly 0.5 to 1 ug). TCRdb independently ran MiXCR on the immunoSEQ multiplex PCR reads; one entry per CDR3 protein. Counted here are approximately 220,000 distinct CDR3 sequences, around nine tenths occurring once; the ten biggest clones make up about 0.12%. What was sequenced was CD8+ T cells from PBMCs. The receptors were gathered from a human donor with multiple sclerosis.

The chain links TRBV7-8 to TRBJ2-1; D is possibly TRBD1 (5 bases). The V gene's germline CDR1 is SGHVS and CDR2 FQNEAQ. The CDR3 runs to 18 residues. V was cut by 1 base and J by 2 bases, with 18 bases left in between. The CDR3 DNA is TGTGCCAGCAGCTTAGACTCTTACGGCAGGGCCACCTACAATGAGCAGTTCTTC. It specifies CASSLDSYGRATYNEQFF.

V and J are TRBV6-1 and TRBJ2-2; D is perhaps TRBD1 or TRBD2 (6 bases each). This CDR3 has 13 residues. V lost 5 bases and J lost 10, with 14 bases in between. CDR1 and CDR2 from the germline V gene are MNHNS and SASEGT. The CDR3 loop is CASSTPGEVELFF. The CDR3, as DNA: TGTGCCAGCAGTACCCCAGGGGAGGTGGAGCTGTTTTTT.

The chain is built from TRBV12-3 or TRBV12-4 and TRBJ2-1; D is uncertain. The CDR3 consists of 13 residues. V was trimmed by 4 bases and J by 3 bases, leaving 7 bases between them. The CDR3 nucleotides are TGTGCCAGCAGTTGGGGAAGCTACAATGAGCAGTTCTTC. Translated, it gives CASSWGSYNEQFF.

The rearrangement links TRBV11-3 to TRBJ2-1; the match to TRBD2 covers 8 bases. V shed 3 bases, J shed 3 bases, and the junction held 7 bases outside the gene matches. CDR1 and CDR2 (germline): SGHNT, YENEEA. CDR3 length: 16 amino acids. The CDR3 loop reads CASSFSGARNYNEQFF. CDR3 DNA sequence: TGTGCCAGCAGCTTTAGCGGGGCCAGAAACTACAATGAGCAGTTCTTC.

This sequence joins TRBV29-1 and TRBJ1-2; D uncertain. V was shortened by 4 bases and J by 7 bases, with 16 bases between the two germline ends. This CDR3 is 13 amino acids long. CDR1 is SQVTM and CDR2 is ANQGSEA in the germline V gene. In nucleotides, the CDR3 is TGCAGCGTTGCGGACGGCCAGAAGGGTGGCTACACCTTC. Protein sequence: CSVADGQKGGYTF.

The rearrangement links TRBV28 to TRBJ1-3; D might be TRBD1 (6 bases). Germline V gene data show CDR1 as MDHEN and CDR2 as SYDVKM. Trimming stripped 5 bases from V and 0 bases from J, with 14 bases between. This CDR3 is built from 16 residues. CDR3 in amino acids: CASSPIEGGSGNTIYF. The CDR3 region has the DNA TGTGCCAGCAGTCCCATCGAGGGGGGCTCTGGAAACACCATATATTTT.

V gene TRBV4-1 combines with J gene TRBJ2-1; perhaps TRBD2 as D (6 bases). V was clipped by 8 bases and J by 0 bases, with 14 bases between them. Germline V gene lookup returns CDR1 MGHRA and CDR2 YSYEKL. The CDR3 is 15 residues long. The CDR3 loop reads CASSPLATSYNEQFF. The CDR3 DNA is TGCGCCAGCTCGCCCCTAGCGACCTCCTACAATGAGCAGTTCTTC.